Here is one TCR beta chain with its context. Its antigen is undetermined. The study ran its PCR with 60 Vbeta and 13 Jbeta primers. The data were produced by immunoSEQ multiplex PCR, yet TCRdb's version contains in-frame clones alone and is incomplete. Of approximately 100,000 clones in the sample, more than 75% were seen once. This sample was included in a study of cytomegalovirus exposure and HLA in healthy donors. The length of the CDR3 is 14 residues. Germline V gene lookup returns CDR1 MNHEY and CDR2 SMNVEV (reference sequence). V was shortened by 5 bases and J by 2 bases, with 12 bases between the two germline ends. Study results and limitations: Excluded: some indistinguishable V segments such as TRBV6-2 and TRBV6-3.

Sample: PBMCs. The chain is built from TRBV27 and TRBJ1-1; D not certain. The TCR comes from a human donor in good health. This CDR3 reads CASSVAAGNTEAFF. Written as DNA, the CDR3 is TGTGCCAGCAGTGTCGCGGCGGGCAACACTGAAGCTTTCTTT.